This entry concerns a single T cell receptor (beta chain). Its antigen is not yet known. No much larger clone is present one base from it, and per-base qualities are unavailable. The entry originates in a study of identifying expanded T cells in peripheral blood (dated by TCRdb to between 2018 and 2021). With regard to the full study: Four technical replicates, made by sequencing separate aliquots from the same pool of genomic DNA, were compared pairwise.

Trimming costs V 2 bases and J 1 base, and their ends lie 6 bases apart. CDR1 and CDR2, looked up from the germline V gene (reference sequence), are SGHNT and YYREEE. The CDR3 contains 14 residues, cysteine and phenylalanine counted. The DNA shown is the 42-base CDR3, in frame from base 1. No immune events such as infections were documented for the healthy donors during the collection period. Healthy-donor blood repertoires served as a training cohort to calibrate time-dependent variance in a beta-binomial model of T-cell clone differential abundance. The training cohort included around 10 healthy donors, of whom 3 were female and 7 were male. The donors were between roughly 29 and 65 years old, with an average age of about 40 years. Obtained from a commercial supplier, whole blood was collected from each healthy donor at three time points set two weeks apart. For immunosequencing, genomic DNA was extracted from unsorted whole blood.

TCRbeta CDR3 regions were profiled by bias-controlled multiplex PCR amplification of genomic DNA with the immunoSEQ Assay. From the authors' description of their analysis: The absolute abundance of each unique TCRbeta CDR3 region was quantified after sequences were collapsed and filtered. Differential abundance was assessed using a binomial (Fisher-equivalent) model and a beta-binomial model in which time-dependent variance fitted from healthy donors was added. Clones with fewer than 5 combined templates were removed, and differential abundance was called for clones with a Benjamini-Hochberg FDR below 0.01. The form v = (b*log(k)+a)^2 was used to model beta-binomial variance as a function of total template count across the two samples. The source is immuneACCESS, and TCRdb retained only in-frame sequences with V and J called. Part of the clones is not carried over; for the studies checked, unresolved V genes explain less than half of this, and the remainder is unexplained. The V and J calls and clone size come from that table; D and trimming were worked out from the DNA. In this sample the table shows roughly 100,000 clones, approximately 90% of which occur a single time. The ten largest clonotypes hold roughly 15% of the sample.

Results and caveats for the whole study, not just this receptor: The authors expected that over much longer intervals, such as months to years, biological variance in healthy repertoires might increase even further. The binomial model flagged approximately 1.2 differentially abundant clones between technical replicates, compared with roughly 15 over around two weeks and 18 to 20 over approximately four weeks. The beta-binomial model significantly reduced the number of clones called differentially abundant and the false-positive rate across all healthy-donor time intervals. Variance in clone template counts between approximately 2-week samples significantly increased with total template count across all healthy donors.

What was sequenced was blood. The receptor was isolated from a person aged 18 to 75 in good health. The chain is assembled from TRBV5-4 and TRBJ2-2; the D gene cannot be named for sure. The CDR3 reads as follows: CASSFHLNTGELFF. The sequenced DNA: TGTGCCAGCAGCTTTCACTTGAACACCGGGGAGCTGTTTTTT.